This TCR beta chain was captured by sequencing in a study of T cell responses to AZD1222 COVID-19 vaccine. Whole-study results and caveats: Regions left unmutated in variants are reportedly the target of nearly half of spike-specific TCRs. With two AZD1222 doses given, Spike-specific TCR breadth and depth both rose. Donors, mostly white British, included more females; clonal diversity was possibly underestimated.

Regarding this clone: Its antigen is undetermined.

Here immunoSEQ multiplex PCR was the method, and the copy in TCRdb shows in-frame clones only, minus some. The sample includes around 140,000 clones. This CDR3 has 15 residues. Per the germline V gene, CDR1 is MDHEN and CDR2 is SYDVKM. J lost 8 bases, V lost 5 bases, and 11 bases had no gene match. This TCR derives from an adult in good health. J is TRBJ2-1 and V is TRBV28; the match to TRBD1 covers 8 bases. Sequenced material: peripheral blood. The CDR3 loop is CASSQTGVALDEQFF. DNA for the CDR3: TGTGCCAGCAGTCAGACAGGGGTGGCCTTGGATGAGCAGTTCTTC.